This entry concerns a single TCR beta chain. The antigen is not known. This sample was included in a study of T cells expressing NK-cell markers. General study points: It remained uncertain whether the expanded NKG2C+ T cell clones were specific for HCMV antigens. Dominant NKG2C+ clonotypes accounted for about 1.0-8% of CD8+ T cells in a handful of donors.

The authors made TCR beta cDNA libraries by 5'RACE template switching. This switching added a universal primer site and UMIs. TCRdb reprocessed the 5' RACE reads; each CDR3 protein has one entry and no DNA is given. The table counts 300,000 or so distinct CDR3 sequences; 3.5% to 5% lies in the top ten. The CDR3 is 16 amino acids. CDR1 is DFQATT and CDR2 is SNEGSKA in the germline V gene (reference sequence). This TCR was recovered from a woman between 18 and 69 years old in good health. V and J are TRBV20-1 and TRBJ1-4. The specimen sequenced was blood T cells: a sorted CD56 or NKG2C T cell subset, CD4+ or CD8+ T cells, or bulk PBMC T cells (not recorded which). CDR3 protein: CSARDLRTGTNEKLFF.